What follows is one T cell receptor (beta chain) and its context. Its target is unknown. This sample stems from a study of cytomegalovirus exposure and HLA in healthy donors. Findings and limits, study-wide: Generally TCR sequences proved uncommon, though certain public TCRs appeared in numerous donors. Subsequent analysis showed first-cohort TCR clusters tending to co-occur in 95 to 150 validation repertoires.

CDR1 is SGHAT and CDR2 is FQNNGV in the germline V gene. Trimming pared 5 bases from V and 0 bases from J, leaving 14 bases between. The CDR3 sequence is 17 residues long. Donors were drawn from the 120-subject validation cohort, separate from the approximately 680-subject first cohort. The assay was immunoSEQ multiplex PCR, and TCRdb's table has in-frame clones only and misses some. The sample has fewer than 350,000 clones; around nine tenths are singletons. J is TRBJ1-6 and V is TRBV11-2; TRBD1 is a possible D gene (6 bases). Sequencing was done on a sample of PBMCs. This TCR was recovered from a woman aged 18-35 years in good health and CMV-seronegative. CDR3 sequence (DNA): TGTGCCAGCAGCCCCGTCAGGGGAAGCTCCTATAATTCACCCCTCCACTTT. Translation gives CASSPVRGSSYNSPLHF.